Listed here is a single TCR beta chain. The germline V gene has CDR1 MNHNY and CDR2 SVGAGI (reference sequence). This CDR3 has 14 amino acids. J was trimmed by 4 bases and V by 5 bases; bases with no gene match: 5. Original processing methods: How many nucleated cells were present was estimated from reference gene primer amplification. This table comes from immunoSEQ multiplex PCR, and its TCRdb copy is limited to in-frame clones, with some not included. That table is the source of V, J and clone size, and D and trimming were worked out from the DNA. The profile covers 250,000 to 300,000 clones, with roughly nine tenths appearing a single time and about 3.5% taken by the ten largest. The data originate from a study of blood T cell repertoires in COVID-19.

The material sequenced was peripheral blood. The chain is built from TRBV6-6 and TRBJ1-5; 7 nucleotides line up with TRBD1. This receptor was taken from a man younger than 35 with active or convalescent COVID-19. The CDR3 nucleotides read TGTGCCAGCAGTCCCGACAGGGAGAATCAGCCCCAGCATTTT. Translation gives CASSPDRENQPQHF.